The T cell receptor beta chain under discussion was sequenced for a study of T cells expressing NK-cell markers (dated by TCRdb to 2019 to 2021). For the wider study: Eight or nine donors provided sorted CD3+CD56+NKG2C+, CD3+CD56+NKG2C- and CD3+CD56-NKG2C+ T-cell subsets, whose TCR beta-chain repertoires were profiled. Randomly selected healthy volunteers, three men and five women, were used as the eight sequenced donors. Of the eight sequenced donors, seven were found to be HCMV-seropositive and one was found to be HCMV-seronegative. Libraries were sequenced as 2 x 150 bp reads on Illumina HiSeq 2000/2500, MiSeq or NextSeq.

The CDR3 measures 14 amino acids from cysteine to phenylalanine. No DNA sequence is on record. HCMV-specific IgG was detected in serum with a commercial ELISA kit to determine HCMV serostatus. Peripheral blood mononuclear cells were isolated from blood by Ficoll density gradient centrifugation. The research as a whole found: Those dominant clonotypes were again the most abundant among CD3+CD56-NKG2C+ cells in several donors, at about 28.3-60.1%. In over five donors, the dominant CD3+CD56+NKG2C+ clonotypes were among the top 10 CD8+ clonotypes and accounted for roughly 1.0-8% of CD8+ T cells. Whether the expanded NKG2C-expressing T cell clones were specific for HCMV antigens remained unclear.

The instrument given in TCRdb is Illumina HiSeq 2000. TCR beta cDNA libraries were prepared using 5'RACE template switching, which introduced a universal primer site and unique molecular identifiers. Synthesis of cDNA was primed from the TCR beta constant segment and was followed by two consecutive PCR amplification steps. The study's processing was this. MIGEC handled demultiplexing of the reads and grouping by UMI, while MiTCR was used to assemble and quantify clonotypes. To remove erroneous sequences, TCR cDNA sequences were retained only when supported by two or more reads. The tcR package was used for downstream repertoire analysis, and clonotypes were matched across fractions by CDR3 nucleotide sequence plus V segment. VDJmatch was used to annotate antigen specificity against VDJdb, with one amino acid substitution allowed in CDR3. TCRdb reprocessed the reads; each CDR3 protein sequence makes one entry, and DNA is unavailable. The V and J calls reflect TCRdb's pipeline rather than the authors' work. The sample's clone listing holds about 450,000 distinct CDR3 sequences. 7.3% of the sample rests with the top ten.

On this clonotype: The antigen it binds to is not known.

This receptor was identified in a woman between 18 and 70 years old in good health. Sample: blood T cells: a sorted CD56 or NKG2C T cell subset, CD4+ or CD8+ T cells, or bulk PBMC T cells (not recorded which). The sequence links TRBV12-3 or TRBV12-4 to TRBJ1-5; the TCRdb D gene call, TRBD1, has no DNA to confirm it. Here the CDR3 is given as CASSLRGSNQPQHF.